These 2 T cell receptor beta chains came from one sample sequenced in a study of T-cell reconstitution after alpha-beta-depleted transplantation in children. Preparing the TCRbeta library involved the use of unique molecular identifiers. MiXCR was run by TCRdb on the PCR reads, yielding one entry per CDR3 protein. This table holds about 590,000 distinct CDR3 sequences, roughly 13% found once. The material was PBMCs, mostly from graft donor cells, obtained 360 days after TCRalphabeta/CD19-depleted stem cell transplant. These receptors came from a male patient between 10 and 17 years old who had a stem cell transplant for acute myeloid leukemia, so the T cells may come from the graft donor.

This clonotype has a handful of counts. This chain connects TRBV25-1 to TRBJ2-3; D is possibly TRBD2 (6 bases). Germline values: CDR1 MGHDK, CDR2 SYGVNS. Trimming removed 5 bases at V and 4 bases at J, with 16 bases between. This CDR3 has 15 residues. CDR3 in amino acids: CASSLDSGVADTQYF. The CDR3 coding sequence is TGTGCCAGCAGTTTGGATTCGGGAGTTGCAGATACGCAGTATTTT.

This clonotype was detected many times. The rearrangement uses TRBV7-9 and TRBJ2-3; D remains unclear. Germline V CDR1 and CDR2: SEHNR, FQNEAQ (reference sequence). The CDR3 covers 14 residues. V was shortened by 5 bases and J by 4 bases, with 13 bases between the two germline ends. In DNA form, the CDR3 reads TGTGCCAGCAGCCCGCCCATTGGGGCAGATACGCAGTATTTT. Protein sequence: CASSPPIGADTQYF.